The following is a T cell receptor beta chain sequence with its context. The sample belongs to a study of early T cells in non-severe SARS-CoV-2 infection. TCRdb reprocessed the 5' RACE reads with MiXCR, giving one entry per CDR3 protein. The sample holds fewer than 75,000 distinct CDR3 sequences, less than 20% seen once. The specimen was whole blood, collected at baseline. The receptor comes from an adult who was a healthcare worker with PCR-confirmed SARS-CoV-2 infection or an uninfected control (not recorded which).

CDR3 nucleotides: TGTGCCAGCTCACCACAGACCGGGGAGCTGTTTTTT. It is translated as CASSPQTGELFF. The genes are TRBV18 and TRBJ2-2; D remains unclear. The germline gives CDR1 KGHSH, CDR2 LQKENI. With 1 base removed from V and 5 bases from J, the gap between germline ends came to 2 bases. The CDR3 consists of 12 residues.